What follows is one T cell receptor (beta chain) and its context. Its specificity is not known. Other DNA sequences in the same sample also yield this CDR3. This was a survey-level run. This table comes from immunoSEQ multiplex PCR, and its TCRdb copy is limited to in-frame clones, with some not included. The sample lists tens of thousands of clones, 65% to 85% occurring once. This sample was included in a study of STAT5B mutations in CD4+ large granular lymphocyte leukemia. Germline-derived CDR1 and CDR2 are SQVTM and ANQGSEA. The CDR3 loop spans 11 amino acids. Trimming pared 2 bases from V and 7 bases from J, leaving 6 bases between. Notes on the study in general: Data were not HLA-matched across samples. 8/27 top patient clones versus 2/35 control clones were TRBV06-family. About 26% of private leukemic clonotypes occurred rarely in other patients' non-leukemic repertoires.

The chain joins TRBV29-1 to TRBJ1-3; D remains ambiguous. The sample comprised CD4+ T cells from blood buffy coats. This sequence was found in a human donor in good health. CDR3 loop: CSVEFGNTIYF. Here the CDR3 DNA reads TGCAGCGTTGAATTTGGTAACACCATATATTTT.